This TCR beta chain was recorded in a study of T-cell reconstitution after alpha-beta-depleted transplantation in children. Study-wide findings and caveats: The main origin of T-cell counts and diversity one year after transplant was newly produced T cells. By about two months after transplant, alpha-beta T cells reportedly arose from several hundred graft clones that had expanded.

Construction of the TCRbeta library involved unique molecular identifiers. TCRdb called the PCR reads again in MiXCR, with one record for every CDR3 protein. The table records some 300,000 distinct CDR3 sequences, around 9.1% of them present only once. Germline lookup yields CDR1 MNHEY and CDR2 SVGEGT. The CDR3 is made up of 12 amino acids. This clonotype was counted many times. Its antigen is not known. A junction end diverges from the germline sequence, so it may reflect a read error. The TCR originated in a boy in the first two years of life with acute myeloid leukemia, due to receive a stem cell transplant. Specimen: PBMCs, collected before TCRalphabeta/CD19-depleted stem cell transplant. The chain joins TRBV6-2 or TRBV6-3 to TRBJ2-1; 7 bases align to TRBD2. The CDR3 protein is CASRAGRTSPHF. In DNA form, the CDR3 reads TGTGCCAGCAGGGCGGGGAGGACTAGTCCTCATTTC.